This is a list of T cell receptor beta chains from one sample in a study of blood T cell repertoires in COVID-19. Assay: immunoSEQ multiplex PCR; the TCRdb copy retains only in-frame clones and omits some. In the table there are under 300,000 clones, 70% to 90% of which are singletons. The sample taken for sequencing was peripheral blood. The receptors stem from a woman aged 30 to 39 with active or convalescent COVID-19. The CDR3 runs from the conserved cysteine through the conserved F or W. The D gene is left open where the match is weak. Size is omitted from some rows. Given values are once, few, many or a class for expanded clones.

TRBD2	TRBV6-2/TRBV6-3	-	TRBJ2-3	CASSYKRGDLFFTTDTQYF	TGTGCCAGCAGTTACAAGCGGGGGGACTTATTCTTTACCACAGATACGCAGTATTTT
-	TRBV7-2	-	TRBJ2-5	CASNRGGEKTQYF	TGTGCCAGCAACCGAGGGGGGGAGAAGACCCAGTACTTC
-	TRBV19	-	TRBJ2-2	CASSARQLAGELFF	TGTGCCAGTAGTGCTAGACAGTTGGCCGGGGAGCTGTTTTTT
-	TRBV27	-	TRBJ2-3	CASSLQALSTDTQYF	TGTGCCAGCAGTTTACAGGCGCTATCCACAGATACGCAGTATTTT
-	TRBV6-2/TRBV6-3	-	TRBJ2-7	CASSYVLMSSYEQYF	TGTGCCAGCAGTTACGTGCTGATGAGCTCCTACGAGCAGTACTTC
-	TRBV6-4	-	TRBJ2-1	CASSDSGGAGYNEQFF	TGTGCCAGCAGTGATTCCGGGGGAGCCGGCTACAATGAGCAGTTCTTC
TRBD1	TRBV4-3	once	TRBJ2-7	CASSQSGTGFGVVYEQYF	TGCGCCAGCAGCCAAAGCGGGACAGGGTTTGGGGTTGTCTACGAGCAGTACTTC
-	TRBV11-2	-	TRBJ1-3	CASSLRGLGNTIYF	TGTGCCAGCAGCTTACGGGGATTAGGAAACACCATATATTTT
-	TRBV2	-	TRBJ2-1	CASSEVGRGPYNEQFF	TGTGCCAGCAGTGAAGTCGGCAGGGGCCCCTACAATGAGCAGTTCTTC
-	TRBV18	-	TRBJ2-1	CASSPEAPGEQFF	TGTGCCAGCTCACCCGAAGCGCCGGGGGAGCAGTTCTTC
TRBD1	TRBV7-3	-	TRBJ2-7	CATDREISYEQYF	TGTGCCACCGACAGGGAAATCTCCTACGAGCAGTACTTC
-	TRBV19	few	TRBJ2-1	CASSWSRGGEQFF	TGTGCCAGTAGCTGGTCCAGGGGTGGCGAGCAGTTCTTC
-	TRBV6-5	-	TRBJ1-3	CASQGSSGNTIYF	TGTGCCAGCCAGGGTAGCTCTGGAAACACCATATATTTT
TRBD1	TRBV28	-	TRBJ1-4	CASSLPGQGATNEKLFF	TGTGCCAGCAGCTTACCGGGACAGGGGGCAACTAATGAAAAACTGTTTTTT
-	TRBV5-1	-	TRBJ1-6	CASSLLTQRLYNSPLHF	TGCGCCAGCAGCTTACTGACACAACGGCTCTATAATTCACCCCTCCACTTT
-	TRBV19	-	TRBJ2-2	CASSIGRGTGELFF	TGTGCCAGTAGTATTGGCAGGGGTACCGGGGAGCTGTTTTTT
-	TRBV6-5	-	TRBJ2-1	CASSYSSQYNEQFF	TGTGCCAGCAGTTACTCGTCACAGTACAATGAGCAGTTCTTC
TRBD1	TRBV18	-	TRBJ2-3	CASSSDRGNTDTQYF	TGTGCCAGCTCATCGGACAGGGGAAACACAGATACGCAGTATTTT
TRBD1	TRBV27	-	TRBJ1-1	CASSLTGGFVFEAFF	TGTGCCAGCAGTTTAACAGGGGGCTTCGTATTCGAAGCTTTCTTT
TRBD1	TRBV6-6	-	TRBJ1-5	CASRPGTVSNQPQHF	TGTGCCAGCAGGCCTGGGACAGTTAGCAATCAGCCCCAGCATTTT
-	TRBV30	-	TRBJ1-2	CAWSVRGGVYGYTF	TGTGCCTGGAGTGTTCGCGGGGGAGTCTATGGCTACACCTTC
TRBD1	TRBV2	-	TRBJ1-2	CASKLGQGARGYTF	TGTGCCAGCAAATTGGGACAGGGGGCACGAGGCTACACCTTC
-	TRBV6-5	-	TRBJ2-7	CASSYPGPEQYF	TGTGCCAGCAGTTACCCAGGTCCCGAGCAGTACTTC
TRBD2	TRBV27	-	TRBJ2-2	CASSPASAGGRGELFF	TGTGCCAGCAGTCCCGCTTCGGCGGGGGGGCGGGGGGAGCTGTTTTTT
TRBD1	TRBV19	-	TRBJ1-3	CASNDRGAGNTIYF	TGTGCCAGTAACGACAGGGGGGCTGGAAACACCATATATTTT
TRBD1	TRBV11-2	-	TRBJ2-2	CASSLVKGARTGELFF	TGTGCCAGCAGCTTAGTAAAGGGGGCGAGAACCGGGGAGCTGTTTTTT
-	TRBV24-1	-	TRBJ2-7	CATSQQGSYEQYF	TGTGCCACCAGTCAGCAGGGCTCCTACGAGCAGTACTTC
-	TRBV5-1	-	TRBJ1-4	CASSLGGLPNEKLFF	TGCGCCAGCAGCTTGGGGGGGCTTCCTAATGAAAAACTGTTTTTT